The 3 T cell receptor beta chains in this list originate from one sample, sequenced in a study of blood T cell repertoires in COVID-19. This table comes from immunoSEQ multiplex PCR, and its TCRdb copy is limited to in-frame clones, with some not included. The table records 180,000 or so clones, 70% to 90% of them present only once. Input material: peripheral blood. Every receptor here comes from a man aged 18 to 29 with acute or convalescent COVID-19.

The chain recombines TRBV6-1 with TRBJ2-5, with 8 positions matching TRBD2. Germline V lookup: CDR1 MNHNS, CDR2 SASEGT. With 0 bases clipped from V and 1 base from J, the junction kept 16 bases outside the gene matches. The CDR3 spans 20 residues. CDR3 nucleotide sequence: TGTGCCAGCAGTGAAGCGAGCAGGCGGGGACTAGGTGTACGCCAAGAGACCCAGTACTTC. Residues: CASSEASRRGLGVRQETQYF.

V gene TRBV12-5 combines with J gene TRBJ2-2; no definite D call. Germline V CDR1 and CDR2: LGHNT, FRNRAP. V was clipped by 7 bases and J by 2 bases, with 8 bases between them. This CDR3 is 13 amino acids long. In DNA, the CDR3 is TGTGCTAGTGCCCCTTTCAACACCGGGGAGCTGTTTTTT. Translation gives CASAPFNTGELFF.

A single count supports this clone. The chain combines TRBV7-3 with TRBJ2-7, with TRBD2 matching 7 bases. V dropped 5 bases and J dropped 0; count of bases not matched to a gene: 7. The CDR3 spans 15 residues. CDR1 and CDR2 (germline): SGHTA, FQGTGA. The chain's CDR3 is CASSPGAGISYEQYF. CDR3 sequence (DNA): TGTGCCAGCAGCCCAGGAGCGGGGATCTCCTACGAGCAGTACTTC.